These 9 T cell receptor beta chains originate from one sample sequenced in a study of STAT5B mutations in CD4+ large granular lymphocyte leukemia. Only in-frame clones appear in the TCRdb table, and some are missing; sequencing was by immunoSEQ multiplex PCR. The sample shows 30,000 to 40,000 clones, over 60% of them seen only once. Sequencing input: CD4+ T cells from blood buffy coats. These receptors all come from a human donor in good health.

The genes are TRBV5-1 and TRBJ2-2, with a tentative D call TRBD2 (6 bases). The V gene's germline CDR1 is SGHRS and CDR2 YFSETQ. The CDR3 has 15 residues. Between the trimmed V and J ends, which lost 4 bases and 7 bases, there was a span of 17 bases. The CDR3 sequence: CASSPDAGRHGELFF. The CDR3 DNA reads as TGCGCCAGCAGCCCAGATGCGGGACGCCACGGGGAGCTGTTTTTT.

The gene calls are TRBV19 and TRBJ1-4; D gene ambiguous. The CDR3 has 16 amino acids. The V and J ends lost 6 bases and 6 bases respectively, with 20 bases between them. The germline CDR1 and CDR2 sequences are LNHDA and SQIVND (reference sequence). CDR3 region: CASSDTLDMVYEKLFF. DNA for the CDR3: TGTGCCAGTAGCGACACTCTTGATATGGTGTATGAAAAACTGTTTTTT.

The chain combines TRBV27 with TRBJ2-3; TRBD2 is a possible D gene (6 bases). The CDR3 is made up of 19 amino acids. V was pared by 3 bases and J by 1 base, with 23 bases between. CDR1 and CDR2 (germline): MNHEY, SMNVEV (reference sequence). CDR3 region: CASSLTGPPRRAGTDTQYF. For the CDR3, the DNA is TGTGCCAGCAGTTTGACCGGCCCTCCCAGGAGGGCTGGCACAGATACGCAGTATTTT.

The CDR3 DNA is TGTGCCAGTGACAGGCGTAACTATGGCTACACCTTC. Residues: CASDRRNYGYTF. The chain couples TRBV6-6 to TRBJ1-2, with D perhaps TRBD1 (6 bases). Trimming removed 9 bases from V and 1 base from J, with 9 bases in between. CDR3 size: 12 residues. Germline CDR1 reads MNHNY; CDR2 reads SVGAGI (reference sequence).

This clone is labeled as medium-sized. The genes are TRBV5-1 and TRBJ2-3; possibly TRBD1 for D (5 bases). The CDR3 runs to 15 residues. V lost 5 bases and J lost 5, with 18 bases in between. CDR1 and CDR2 from the germline V gene are SGHRS and YFSETQ. CDR3 DNA: TGCGCCAGCAGTTTCGGACACGGCGGCGGAGATACGCAGTATTTT. Its protein is CASSFGHGGGDTQYF.

This chain connects TRBV7-8 to TRBJ2-1; 9 nucleotides match TRBD2. Trimming at V came to 2 bases and at J to 5 bases, leaving 7 bases not matched to a gene. Looked up from germline, CDR1 is SGHVS and CDR2 is FQNEAQ. This CDR3 is 16 amino acids long. The CDR3 loop reads CASSLRREGPHNEQFF. In DNA form, the CDR3 reads TGTGCCAGCAGCTTAAGGCGGGAGGGCCCTCACAATGAGCAGTTCTTC.

The chain uses TRBV2 and TRBJ2-3; 7 nucleotides line up with TRBD1. There are 15 residues in the CDR3. Germline CDR1 reads SNHLY; CDR2 reads FYNNEI. V trimming: 4 bases; J trimming: 3 bases; junction bases outside the gene matches: 7. For the CDR3, the DNA is TGTGCCAGCAGTGTAAGGCGACAGGGAACAGATACGCAGTATTTT. Its translation is CASSVRRQGTDTQYF. Drawing the rest from reference TRBV2 and TRBJ2-3, the complete variable domain is EPEVTQTPSHQVTQMGQEVILRCVPISNHLYFYWYRQILGQKVEFLVSFYNNEISEKSEIFDDQFSVERPDGSNFTLKIRSTKLEDSAMYFCASSVRRQGTDTQYFGPGTRLTVL.

The V gene is TRBV7-2, the J gene TRBJ2-3; 10 bases agree with TRBD2. In germline, CDR1 is SGHTA, CDR2 FQGNSA. The CDR3 is 16 amino acids. With V trimmed by 0 bases and J by 7 bases, 7 bases remained unmatched. The CDR3 here is CASSLAASGGRNTQYF. Written as DNA, the CDR3 is TGTGCCAGCAGCTTAGCAGCTAGCGGGGGTAGGAATACGCAGTATTTT.

The chain carries TRBV2 and TRBJ2-7, with 9 positions matching TRBD1. Germline-derived CDR1 and CDR2 are SNHLY and FYNNEI. The trim removed 7 bases at V and 6 bases at J, leaving 1 base unmatched. The CDR3 is 11 amino acids. This CDR3 is CASKTGGEQYF. As DNA, the CDR3 is TGTGCCAGCAAGACAGGGGGCGAGCAGTACTTC.